In this sample, the clone carrying this TCR beta chain turned up many times. Its target is unknown. RNA transcripts gave rise to amplified TCR beta CDR3 regions. First-round RT-PCR with HTBI primers amplified the TCR CDR3 region. TCRdb reanalysed the multiplex PCR reads using MiXCR and keeps one entry per CDR3 protein. The sample carries a few hundred thousand distinct CDR3 sequences, approximately 23% recorded once. This entry is derived from a study of T cells in Graves' hyperthyroidism and ophthalmopathy. Study results and caveats: In the analysis, a 13 V-J model separated ophthalmopathy from stable hyperthyroidism. Ophthalmopathy prediction by the model preceded onset by a median about 6 months.

The germline CDR1 and CDR2 sequences are MNHEY and SMNVEV (reference sequence). V lost 1 base, J lost 1 base, and 17 bases lay in between. The CDR3 contains 17 residues. The specimen sequenced was blood. The receptor was derived from a man aged 25-40 years with Graves' ophthalmopathy. This sequence joins TRBV27 and TRBJ2-7; D gene unclear. The CDR3, as DNA: TGTGCCAGCAGTTTATTGGTCGGGTCGTCCAGGTCCTACGAGCAGTACTTC. Amino acid sequence: CASSLLVGSSRSYEQYF.